The TCR beta chain described here comes from a study of shared clonotypes between healthy human individuals. When replicate PCRs were run on sorted subsets, they used around 200 ng DNA, about 30,000 T cell genomes. The data were produced by immunoSEQ multiplex PCR, yet TCRdb's version contains in-frame clones alone and is incomplete. The sample carries 1,500,000 or so clones, about 96% recorded once. There are 13 residues in the CDR3. The germline V gene has CDR1 LNHDA and CDR2 SQIVND (reference sequence). Trimming pared 10 bases from V and 6 bases from J, leaving 19 bases between. The chain has TRBV19 and TRBJ2-7; D unresolved. The clonotype originates from a man aged 25-45 years in good health. Specimen: naive CD4+ T cells sorted from blood. Described subset: CD45RA+ positively selected. Written as DNA, the CDR3 is TGTGCCACCTCTGCCTCGGGCCTTGGCGAGCAGTACTTC. Translated: CATSASGLGEQYF.